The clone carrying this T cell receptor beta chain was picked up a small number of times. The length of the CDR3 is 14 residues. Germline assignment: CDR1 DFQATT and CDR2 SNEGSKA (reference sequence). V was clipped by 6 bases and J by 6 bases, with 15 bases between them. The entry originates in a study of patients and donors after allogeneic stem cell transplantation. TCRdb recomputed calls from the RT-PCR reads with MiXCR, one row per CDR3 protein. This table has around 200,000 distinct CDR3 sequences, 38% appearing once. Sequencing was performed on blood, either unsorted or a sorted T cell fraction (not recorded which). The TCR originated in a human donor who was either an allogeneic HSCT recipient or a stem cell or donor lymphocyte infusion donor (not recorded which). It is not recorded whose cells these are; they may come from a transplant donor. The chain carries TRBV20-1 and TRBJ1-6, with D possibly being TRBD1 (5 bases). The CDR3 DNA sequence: TGCAGTGCACGGGAGCAGGGACCTAATTCACCCCTCCACTTT. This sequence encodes CSAREQGPNSPLHF.